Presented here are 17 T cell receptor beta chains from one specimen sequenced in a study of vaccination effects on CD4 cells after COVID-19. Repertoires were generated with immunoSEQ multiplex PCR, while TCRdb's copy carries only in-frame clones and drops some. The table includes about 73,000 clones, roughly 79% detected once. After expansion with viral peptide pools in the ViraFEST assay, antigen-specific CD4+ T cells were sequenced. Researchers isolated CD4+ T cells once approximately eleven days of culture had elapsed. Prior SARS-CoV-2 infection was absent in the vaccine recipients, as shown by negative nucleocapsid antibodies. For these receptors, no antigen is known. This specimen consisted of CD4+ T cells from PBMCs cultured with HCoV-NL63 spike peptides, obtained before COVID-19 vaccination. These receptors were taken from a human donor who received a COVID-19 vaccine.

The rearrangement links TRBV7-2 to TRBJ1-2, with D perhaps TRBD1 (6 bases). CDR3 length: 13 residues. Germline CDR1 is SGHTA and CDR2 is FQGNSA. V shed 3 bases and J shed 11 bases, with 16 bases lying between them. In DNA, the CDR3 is TGTGCCAGCAGCTTTCTCCGGGACACGCGTTACACCTTC. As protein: CASSFLRDTRYTF.

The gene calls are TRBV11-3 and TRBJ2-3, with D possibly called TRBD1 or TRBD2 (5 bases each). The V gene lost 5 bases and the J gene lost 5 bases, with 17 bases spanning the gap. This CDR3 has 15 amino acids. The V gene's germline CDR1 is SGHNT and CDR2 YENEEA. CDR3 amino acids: CASSLGTVRGDTQYF. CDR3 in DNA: TGTGCCAGCAGCCTCGGGACGGTACGGGGAGATACGCAGTATTTT.

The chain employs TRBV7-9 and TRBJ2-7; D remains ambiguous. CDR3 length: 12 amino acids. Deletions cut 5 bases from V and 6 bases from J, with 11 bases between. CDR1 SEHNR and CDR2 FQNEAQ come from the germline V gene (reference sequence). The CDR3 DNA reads TGTGCCAGCAGCCTCAGAGGCCCCGAGCAGTACGTC. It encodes CASSLRGPEQYV.

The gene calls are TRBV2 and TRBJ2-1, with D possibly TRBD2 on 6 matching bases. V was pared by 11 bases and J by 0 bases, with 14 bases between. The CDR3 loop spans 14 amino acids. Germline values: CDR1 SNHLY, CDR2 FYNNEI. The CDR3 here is CAAAATSSYNEQFF. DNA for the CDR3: TGTGCCGCTGCGGCGACTAGCTCCTACAATGAGCAGTTCTTC.

The CDR3 DNA reads TGTGCCAGCTCACCATTGGTGTCCCAAGAGACCCAGTACTTC. It encodes CASSPLVSQETQYF. The chain is built from TRBV18 and TRBJ2-5; no definite D call. Deletions cut 2 bases from V and 1 base from J, with 8 bases between. The CDR3 contains 14 residues. Germline lookup yields CDR1 KGHSH and CDR2 LQKENI.

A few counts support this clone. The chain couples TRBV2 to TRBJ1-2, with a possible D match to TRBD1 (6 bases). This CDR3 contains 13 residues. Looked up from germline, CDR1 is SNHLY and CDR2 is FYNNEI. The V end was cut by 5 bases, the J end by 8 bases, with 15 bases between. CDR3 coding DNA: TGTGCCAGCAGTTCTGATTCAAGGGGGGGCTACACCTTC. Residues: CASSSDSRGGYTF.

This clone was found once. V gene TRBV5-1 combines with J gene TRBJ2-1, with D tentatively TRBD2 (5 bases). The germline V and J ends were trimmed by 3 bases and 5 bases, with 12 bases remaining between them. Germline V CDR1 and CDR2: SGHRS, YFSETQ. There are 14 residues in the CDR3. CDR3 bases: TGCGCCAGCAGCTATCACTTGGGAGACAATGAGCAGTTCTTC. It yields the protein CASSYHLGDNEQFF. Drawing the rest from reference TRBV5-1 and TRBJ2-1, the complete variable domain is KAGVTQTPRYLIKTRGQQVTLSCSPISGHRSVSWYQQTPGQGLQFLFEYFSETQRNKGNFPGRFSGRQFSNSRSEMNVSTLELGDSALYLCASSYHLGDNEQFFGPGTRLTVL.

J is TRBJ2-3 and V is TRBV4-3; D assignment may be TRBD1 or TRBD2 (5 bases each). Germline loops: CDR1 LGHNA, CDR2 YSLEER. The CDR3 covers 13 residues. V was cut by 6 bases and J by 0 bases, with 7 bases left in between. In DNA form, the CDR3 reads TGCGCCAGCAGTTGGGACAGCACAGATACGCAGTATTTT. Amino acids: CASSWDSTDTQYF.

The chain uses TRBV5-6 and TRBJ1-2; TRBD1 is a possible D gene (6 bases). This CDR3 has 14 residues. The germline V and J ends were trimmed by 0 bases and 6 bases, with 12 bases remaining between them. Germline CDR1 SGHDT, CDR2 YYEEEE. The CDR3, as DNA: TGTGCCAGCAGCTTGGAACAGGGAAGGGATGGCTACACCTTC. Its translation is CASSLEQGRDGYTF.

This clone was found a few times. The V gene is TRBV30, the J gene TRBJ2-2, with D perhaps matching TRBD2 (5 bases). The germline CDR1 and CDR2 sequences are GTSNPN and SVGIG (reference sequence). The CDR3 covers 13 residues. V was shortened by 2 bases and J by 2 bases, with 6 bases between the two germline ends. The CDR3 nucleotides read TGTGCCTGGAGTCGGGGAAACACCGGGGAGCTGTTTTTT. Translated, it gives CAWSRGNTGELFF.

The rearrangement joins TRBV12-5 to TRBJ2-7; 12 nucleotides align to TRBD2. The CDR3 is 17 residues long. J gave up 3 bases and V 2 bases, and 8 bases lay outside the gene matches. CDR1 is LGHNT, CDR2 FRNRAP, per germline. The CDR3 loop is CASGLLGSTSGGYEQYV. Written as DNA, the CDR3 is TGTGCTAGTGGTTTGCTGGGGTCGACTAGCGGGGGCTACGAGCAGTACGTC.

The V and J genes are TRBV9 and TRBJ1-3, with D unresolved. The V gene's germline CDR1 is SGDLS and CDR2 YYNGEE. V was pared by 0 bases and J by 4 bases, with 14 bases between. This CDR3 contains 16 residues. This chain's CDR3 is CASSVEGRRRGNTIYF. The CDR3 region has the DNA TGTGCCAGCAGCGTAGAAGGCCGCCGGCGGGGAAACACCATATATTTT.

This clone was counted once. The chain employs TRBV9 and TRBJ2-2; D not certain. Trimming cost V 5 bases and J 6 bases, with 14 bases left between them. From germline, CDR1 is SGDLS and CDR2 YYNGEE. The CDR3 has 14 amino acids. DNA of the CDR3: TGTGCCAGCAGACGGATCGGAAACGCCGGGGAGCTGTTTTTT. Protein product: CASRRIGNAGELFF.

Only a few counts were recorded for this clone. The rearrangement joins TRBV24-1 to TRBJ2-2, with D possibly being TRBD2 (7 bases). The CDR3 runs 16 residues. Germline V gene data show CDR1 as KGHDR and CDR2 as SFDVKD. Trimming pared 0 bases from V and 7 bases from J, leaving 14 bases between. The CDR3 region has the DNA TGTGCCACCAGTGATTTGGAGGGGGGGCGGAACGGGGAGCTGTTTTTT. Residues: CATSDLEGGRNGELFF.

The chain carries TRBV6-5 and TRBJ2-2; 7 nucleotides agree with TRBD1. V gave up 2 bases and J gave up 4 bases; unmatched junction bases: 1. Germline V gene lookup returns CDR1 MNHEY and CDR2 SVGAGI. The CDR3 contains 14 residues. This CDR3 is CASSYDRVTGELFF. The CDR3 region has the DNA TGTGCCAGCAGTTACGACAGGGTCACCGGGGAGCTGTTTTTT.

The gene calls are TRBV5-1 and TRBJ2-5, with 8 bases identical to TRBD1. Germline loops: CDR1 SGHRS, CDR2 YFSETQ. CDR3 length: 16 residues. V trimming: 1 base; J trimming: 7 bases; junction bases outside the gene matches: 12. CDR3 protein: CASSLWSAGGEGTQYF. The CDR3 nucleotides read TGCGCCAGCAGCTTGTGGTCGGCAGGGGGCGAGGGGACCCAGTACTTC.

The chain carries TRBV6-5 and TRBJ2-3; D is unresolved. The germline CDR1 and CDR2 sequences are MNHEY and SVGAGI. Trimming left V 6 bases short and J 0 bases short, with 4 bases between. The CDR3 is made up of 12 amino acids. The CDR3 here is CASRTSTDTQYF. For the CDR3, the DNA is TGTGCCAGCAGGACTAGCACAGATACGCAGTATTTT.